Sequencing of this T cell receptor beta chain was carried out in a study of early T cells in non-severe SARS-CoV-2 infection. Individual cDNA molecules received unique molecular identifiers. TCRdb reprocessed the 5' RACE reads with MiXCR, giving one entry per CDR3 protein. This table has 20,000 to 30,000 distinct CDR3 sequences, about 4.1% appearing once. This clonotype was seen repeatedly, ten times or more. The CDR3 runs 17 residues. V was pared by 0 bases and J by 6 bases, with 7 bases of the junction left unmatched. The germline CDR1 and CDR2 sequences are SGDLS and YYNGEE. The V gene is TRBV9, the J gene TRBJ2-1, with 12 bases identical to TRBD2. Source material: whole blood. This clonotype was obtained from an adult who was a healthcare worker with PCR-confirmed SARS-CoV-2 infection or an uninfected control (not recorded which). The CDR3 loop is CASSVGLAGGPANEQFF. In DNA, the CDR3 is TGTGCCAGCAGCGTAGGGCTAGCGGGGGGGCCAGCCAATGAGCAGTTCTTC.